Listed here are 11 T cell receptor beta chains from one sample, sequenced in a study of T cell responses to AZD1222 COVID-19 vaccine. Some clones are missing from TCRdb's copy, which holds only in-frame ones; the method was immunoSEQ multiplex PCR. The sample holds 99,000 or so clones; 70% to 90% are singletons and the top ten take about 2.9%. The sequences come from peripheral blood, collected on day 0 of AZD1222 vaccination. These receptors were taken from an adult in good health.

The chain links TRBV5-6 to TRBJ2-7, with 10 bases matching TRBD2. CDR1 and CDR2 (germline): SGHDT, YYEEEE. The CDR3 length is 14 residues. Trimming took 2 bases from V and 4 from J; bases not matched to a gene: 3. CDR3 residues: CASSLPGLAYEQYF. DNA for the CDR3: TGTGCCAGCAGCTTACCGGGACTAGCGTACGAGCAGTACTTC. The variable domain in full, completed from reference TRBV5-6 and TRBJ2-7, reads DAGVTQSPTHLIKTRGQQVTLRCSPKSGHDTVSWYQQALGQGPQFIFQYYEEEERQRGNFPDRFSGHQFPNYSSELNVNALLLGDSALYLCASSLPGLAYEQYFGPGTRLTVT.

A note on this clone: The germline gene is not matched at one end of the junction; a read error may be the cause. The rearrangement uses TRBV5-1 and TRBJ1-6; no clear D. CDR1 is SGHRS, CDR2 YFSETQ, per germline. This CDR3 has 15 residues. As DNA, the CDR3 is TGTGCCAGCAGCTTAGGGAAGGGCGAGGATTCACCCCTCCACTTT. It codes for CASSLGKGEDSPLHF.

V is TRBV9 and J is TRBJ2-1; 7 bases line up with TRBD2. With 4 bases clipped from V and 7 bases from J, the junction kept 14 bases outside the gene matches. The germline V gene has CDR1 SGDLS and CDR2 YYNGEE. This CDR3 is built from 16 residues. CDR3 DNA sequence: TGTGCCAGCAGCCCGCCCCCCGGGACTAAGTGGAATGAGCAGTTCTTC. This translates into CASSPPPGTKWNEQFF. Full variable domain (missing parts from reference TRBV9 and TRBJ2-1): DSGVTQTPKHLITATGQRVTLRCSPRSGDLSVYWYQQSLDQGLQFLIQYYNGEERAKGNILERFSAQQFPDLHSELNLSSLELGDSALYFCASSPPPGTKWNEQFFGPGTRLTVL.

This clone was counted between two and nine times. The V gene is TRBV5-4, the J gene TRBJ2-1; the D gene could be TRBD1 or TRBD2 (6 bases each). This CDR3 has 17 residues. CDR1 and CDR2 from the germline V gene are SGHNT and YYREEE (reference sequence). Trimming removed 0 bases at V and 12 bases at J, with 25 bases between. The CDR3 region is CASSLDIGGSNTQGQFF. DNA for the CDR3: TGTGCCAGCAGCTTGGATATCGGGGGATCAAACACACAGGGGCAGTTCTTC.

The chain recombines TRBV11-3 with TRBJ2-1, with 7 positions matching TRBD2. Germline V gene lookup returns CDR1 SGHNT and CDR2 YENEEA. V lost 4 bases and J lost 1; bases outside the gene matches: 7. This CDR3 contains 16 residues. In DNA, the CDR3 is TGTGCCAGCAGCTCACAAGCGGGACTATCCTACAATGAGCAGTTCTTC. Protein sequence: CASSSQAGLSYNEQFF.

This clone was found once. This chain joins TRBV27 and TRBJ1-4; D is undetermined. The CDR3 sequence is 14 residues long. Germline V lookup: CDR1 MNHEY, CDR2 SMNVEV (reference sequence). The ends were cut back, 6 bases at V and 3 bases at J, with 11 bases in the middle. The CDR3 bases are TGTGCCAGCAGCGGCAATGGGGCTAATGAAAAACTGTTTTTT. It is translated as CASSGNGANEKLFF.

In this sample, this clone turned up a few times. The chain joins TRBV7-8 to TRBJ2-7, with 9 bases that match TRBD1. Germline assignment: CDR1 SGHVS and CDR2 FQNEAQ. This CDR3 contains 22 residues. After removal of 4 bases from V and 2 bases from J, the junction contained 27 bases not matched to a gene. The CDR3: CASSYNPGGEGTGSLRPYEQYV. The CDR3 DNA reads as TGTGCCAGCAGCTATAATCCCGGGGGCGAGGGGACAGGGTCCCTTCGTCCCTACGAGCAGTACGTC.

Here the CDR3 reads CASSWAGNNEQFF. The CDR3 region has the DNA TGTGCCAGCAGTTGGGCAGGGAACAATGAGCAGTTCTTC. The rearrangement uses TRBV12-3 or TRBV12-4 and TRBJ2-1; perhaps TRBD1 as D (5 bases). CDR3 size: 13 residues. V was clipped by 4 bases and J by 5 bases, with 9 bases between them.

CDR3 in DNA: TGTGCCACTCACCGACAGGGTAATGGCTACACCTTC. Translating gives CATHRQGNGYTF. The chain couples TRBV27 to TRBJ1-2, with 7 nucleotides matching TRBD1. The V segment lost 10 bases and the J segment 6 bases; nucleotides outside the gene matches: 8. Germline V gives CDR1 MNHEY, CDR2 SMNVEV (reference sequence). The CDR3 contains 12 residues.

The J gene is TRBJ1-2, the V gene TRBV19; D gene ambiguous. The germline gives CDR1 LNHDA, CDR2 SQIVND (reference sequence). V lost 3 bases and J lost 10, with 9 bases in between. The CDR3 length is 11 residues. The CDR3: CASSIGKDYTF. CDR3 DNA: TGTGCCAGTAGTATCGGCAAAGACTACACCTTC.

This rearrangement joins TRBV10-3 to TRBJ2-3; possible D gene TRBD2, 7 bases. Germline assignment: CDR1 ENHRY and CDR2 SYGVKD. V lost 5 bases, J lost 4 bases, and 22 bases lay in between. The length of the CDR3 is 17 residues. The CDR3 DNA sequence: TGTGCCATCAGTCCCCCTCCGGGAACGGGGGGCGCAGATACGCAGTATTTT. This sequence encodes CAISPPPGTGGADTQYF.